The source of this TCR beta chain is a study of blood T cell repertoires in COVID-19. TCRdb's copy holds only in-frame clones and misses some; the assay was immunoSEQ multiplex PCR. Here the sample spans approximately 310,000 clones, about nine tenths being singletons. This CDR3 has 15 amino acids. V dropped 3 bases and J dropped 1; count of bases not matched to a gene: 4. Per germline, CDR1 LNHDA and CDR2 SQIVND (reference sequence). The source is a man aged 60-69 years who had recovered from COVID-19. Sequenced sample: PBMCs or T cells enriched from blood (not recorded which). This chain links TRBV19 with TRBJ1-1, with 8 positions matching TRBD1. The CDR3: CASSMRQGWNTEAFF. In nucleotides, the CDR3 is TGTGCCAGTAGTATGCGACAGGGGTGGAACACTGAAGCTTTCTTT.